Below, 23 T cell receptor beta chains from the same sample are listed, as sequenced in a study of T cell repertoires in cytomegalovirus infection. TCRdb reanalysed the reads using MiXCR and keeps one entry per CDR3 protein. Of around 490,000 distinct CDR3 sequences detected, around 27% appear once; the ten largest clones hold approximately 13%. Sequencing used PBMCs. The receptors derive from a human donor in good health (CMV status not recorded). Some clones in this sample may be carry-over from other donors' samples.

The genes are TRBV15 and TRBJ2-1, with TRBD1 matching over 8 bases. Germline values: CDR1 LNHNV, CDR2 YYDKDF (reference sequence). CDR3 length: 17 amino acids. The V segment lost 0 bases and the J segment 0 bases; nucleotides outside the gene matches: 4. The CDR3 is CATSREQGGVSYNEQFF. DNA for the CDR3: TGTGCCACCAGCAGAGAACAGGGGGGCGTCTCCTACAATGAGCAGTTCTTC.

This clonotype was seen ten or more times. J is TRBJ1-2 and V is TRBV12-3 or TRBV12-4, with TRBD1 identical over 7 bases. The CDR3 is 14 amino acids. The trim removed 3 bases at V and 6 bases at J, leaving 7 bases unmatched. DNA for the CDR3: TGTGCCAGCAGTTTCGGGGGGACAGCTAATGGCTACACCTTC. Translating gives CASSFGGTANGYTF.

This clonotype has just a few counts. The chain carries TRBV7-6 and TRBJ2-7; D may correspond to TRBD1 or TRBD2 (5 bases each). V gave up 2 bases and J gave up 0 bases, with 8 bases separating them. Germline assignment: CDR1 SGHVS and CDR2 FNYEAQ. This CDR3 spans 14 amino acids. The CDR3 DNA follows: TGTGCCAGCAGCTTACACGGGACCTCCTACGAGCAGTACTTC. Protein: CASSLHGTSYEQYF. The whole variable domain, filled in from reference TRBV7-6 and TRBJ2-7, reads GAGVSQSPRYKVTKRGQDVALRCDPISGHVSLYWYRQALGQGPEFLTYFNYEAQQDKSGLPNDRFSAERPEGSISTLTIQRTEQRDSAMYRCASSLHGTSYEQYFGPGTRLTVT.

CDR3 sequence reads: CASSLALAGNTQYF. The CDR3 DNA sequence: TGTGCCAGCAGCTTAGCTCTAGCGGGAAACACGCAGTATTTT. The chain couples TRBV7-9 to TRBJ2-3; TRBD2 matches 9 bases. The ends lost 0 bases at V and 9 bases at J; junction bases unmatched: 4. Germline-derived CDR1 and CDR2 are SEHNR and FQNEAQ (reference sequence). The CDR3 contains 14 residues.

The chain links TRBV12-3 or TRBV12-4 to TRBJ2-1, with a weak D call TRBD2 (5 bases). Deletions cut 4 bases from V and 5 bases from J, with 6 bases between. The CDR3 sequence is 12 residues long. The CDR3 loop reads CASSYGDNEQFF. DNA of the CDR3: TGTGCCAGCAGTTACGGGGACAATGAGCAGTTCTTC.

The chain's CDR3 is CASSPPFPVEKLFF. The CDR3 DNA reads TGTGCCAGCAGCCCCCCCTTTCCCGTCGAAAAACTGTTTTTT. The rearrangement uses TRBV7-9 and TRBJ1-4; D unclear. The CDR3 runs 14 residues. CDR1 and CDR2 from the germline V gene are SEHNR and FQNEAQ (reference sequence). V shed 5 bases and J shed 8 bases, with 15 bases lying between them.

This clonotype came up a few times. The gene calls are TRBV6-5 and TRBJ2-7; either TRBD1 or TRBD2 may supply D (5 bases each). Germline V CDR1 and CDR2: MNHEY, SVGAGI. The CDR3 sequence is 14 residues long. V was cut by 10 bases and J by 0 bases, with 16 bases left in between. CDR3 amino acids: CATWGPPSSYEQYF. CDR3 nucleotides: TGTGCCACCTGGGGACCTCCGAGCTCCTACGAGCAGTACTTC.

A few counts support this clonotype. The J gene is TRBJ2-5, the V gene TRBV29-1; no clear D. Trimming took 4 bases from V and 0 from J, leaving 6 bases between them. This CDR3 comprises 12 residues. The V gene's germline CDR1 is SQVTM and CDR2 ANQGSEA. In DNA, the CDR3 is TGCAGCGTTGGCTTGAACCAAGAGACCCAGTACTTC. Translating gives CSVGLNQETQYF.

The rearrangement joins TRBV7-9 to TRBJ1-1; TRBD1 might be the D (5 bases). CDR1 is SEHNR and CDR2 is FQNEAQ in the germline V gene (reference sequence). The CDR3 length is 14 residues. The V end lost 8 bases, the J end lost 0 bases, and 13 bases lay between the germline ends. The CDR3 spells CASGNRNMNTEAFF. The CDR3, as DNA: TGTGCCAGCGGAAACAGGAACATGAACACTGAAGCTTTCTTT.

The chain combines TRBV12-5 with TRBJ2-5, with D perhaps TRBD1 (6 bases). Germline V gene lookup returns CDR1 LGHNT and CDR2 FRNRAP. Trimming pared 3 bases from V and 2 bases from J, leaving 22 bases between. The CDR3 runs 18 residues. The CDR3 nucleotides read TGTGCTAGTGGTTTATCGTCATTGGGGGCAGGCGATCAAGAGACCCAGTACTTC. It translates to CASGLSSLGAGDQETQYF.

This clonotype was seen only a few times. The V gene is TRBV7-9, the J gene TRBJ2-1; TRBD2 matches at 14 bases. The CDR3 sequence is 17 residues long. CDR1 is SEHNR, CDR2 FQNEAQ, per germline (reference sequence). J was trimmed by 9 bases and V by 0 bases; bases with no gene match: 7. CDR3 loop: CASSLALGLAGVGEQFF. The CDR3 DNA sequence: TGTGCCAGCAGCTTAGCGCTGGGACTAGCGGGAGTGGGTGAGCAGTTCTTC. The variable domain in full, with the rest retrieved from reference TRBV7-9 and TRBJ2-1, is DTGVSQNPRHKITKRGQNVTFRCDPISEHNRLYWYRQTLGQGPEFLTYFQNEAQLEKSRLLSDRFSAERPKGSFSTLEIQRTEQGDSAMYLCASSLALGLAGVGEQFFGPGTRLTVL.

V usage is TRBV12-3 or TRBV12-4 and J usage is TRBJ1-2, with D possibly TRBD1 on 5 matching bases. V was trimmed by 6 bases and J by 6 bases, leaving 17 bases between them. This CDR3 has 14 amino acids. The CDR3 loop reads CASSPTARADGYTF. The CDR3 DNA sequence: TGTGCCAGCAGCCCCACGGCCAGGGCGGATGGCTACACCTTC.

This clonotype was found a few times. V is TRBV12-3 or TRBV12-4 and J is TRBJ1-1; TRBD1 matches 9 bases. This CDR3 contains 11 residues. With 1 base clipped from V and 13 bases from J, the junction kept 1 base outside the gene matches. For the CDR3, the DNA is TGTGCCAGCAGTTTAGGGACAGGGGTTTTCTTT. Translation: CASSLGTGVFF.

This clonotype was counted ten times or more. The rearrangement joins TRBV7-2 to TRBJ1-5; no clear D. The CDR3 contains 14 residues. V shed 1 base and J shed 0 bases, with 4 bases lying between them. CDR1 is SGHTA and CDR2 is FQGNSA in the germline V gene. The CDR3 here is CASSLGFSNQPQHF. CDR3 in DNA: TGTGCCAGCAGCTTAGGGTTTAGCAATCAGCCCCAGCATTTT.

The V gene is TRBV7-8, the J gene TRBJ2-1; D is ambiguous. Per the germline V gene, CDR1 is SGHVS and CDR2 is FQNEAQ. This CDR3 contains 16 residues. V lost 1 base and J lost 10, with 20 bases in between. The CDR3, as DNA: TGTGCCAGCAGCTTAGAAGGTAGTTGGCCCTCAAGGGAGCAGTTCTTC. Amino acids: CASSLEGSWPSREQFF.

The gene calls are TRBV6-5 and TRBJ1-2; the D gene is possibly TRBD1 (6 bases). The CDR3 contains 14 residues. Trimming left V 0 bases short and J 4 bases short, with 9 bases between. Germline lookup yields CDR1 MNHEY and CDR2 SVGAGI. CDR3 in amino acids: CASSYSRGSYGYTF. The CDR3 DNA follows: TGTGCCAGCAGTTACTCCAGGGGATCCTATGGCTACACCTTC.

This clonotype was seen a handful of times. The J gene is TRBJ1-5, the V gene TRBV12-5; 7 bases agree with TRBD1. CDR1 is LGHNT, CDR2 FRNRAP, per germline. This CDR3 has 16 residues. V trimming: 1 base; J trimming: 6 bases; junction bases outside the gene matches: 9. For the CDR3, the DNA is TGTGCTAGTGGTTTGGAAAGGGGGCTGGTCGGTCAGCCCCAGCATTTT. Translated: CASGLERGLVGQPQHF.

Points on this clonotype: Since the CDR3 does not end with the conserved phenylalanine or tryptophan, this likely comes from a read error. The V and J genes are TRBV7-2 and TRBJ2-7; TRBD1 is a possible D gene (6 bases). The CDR3 consists of 14 residues. Trimming removed 5 bases at V and 4 bases at J, with 15 bases between. Germline CDR1 is SGHTA and CDR2 is FQGNSA. CDR3 residues: CASSEWTAQYEQYY. The CDR3 DNA reads as TGTGCCAGCAGCGAGTGGACAGCACAGTACGAGCAGTACTAC.

This clonotype was observed many times. CDR3 amino acids: CASSSYRGVRTEAFF. CDR3 DNA: TGTGCCAGCAGCTCGTACAGGGGAGTGAGGACTGAAGCTTTCTTT. This chain joins TRBV12-3 or TRBV12-4 and TRBJ1-1; TRBD1 matches at 7 bases. V shed 6 bases and J 5 bases; nucleotides not matched to a gene: 12. The CDR3 length is 15 residues.

This clonotype showed up just a few times. An end of the junction does not agree with germline; a read error may underlie this. This chain connects TRBV7-7 to TRBJ2-5; 8 bases align to TRBD1. This CDR3 is built from 14 residues. CDR1 is SSHAT and CDR2 is FNYEAQ in the germline V gene (reference sequence). The CDR3 nucleotides read TGTGCTAGCAGCCCAGGGGGCGTGGAGGAGACCCAGTACTTC. Protein product: CASSPGGVEETQYF.

This chain links TRBV2 with TRBJ2-1, with TRBD2 identical over 10 bases. Germline CDR1 and CDR2: SNHLY and FYNNEI. This CDR3 region has 16 residues. The junction had 14 bases not matched to a gene; V was cut back by 3 bases and J by 12 bases. CDR3 loop: CASSDSASGSGSGQFF. DNA for the CDR3: TGTGCCAGCAGTGATTCTGCTAGCGGGAGTGGATCAGGGCAGTTCTTC.

The table lists this clonotype with a few counts. The chain combines TRBV6-2 or TRBV6-3 with TRBJ1-1; no definite D call. The CDR3 consists of 13 residues. V dropped 9 bases and J dropped 0 bases, with 11 bases sitting between them. Germline V CDR1 and CDR2: MNHEY, SVGEGT. The CDR3: CASRGRVNTEAFF. As DNA, the CDR3 is TGTGCCAGTCGTGGACGGGTGAACACTGAAGCTTTCTTT.

V is TRBV7-9 and J is TRBJ1-2; D remains unclear. The CDR3 is 18 residues long. V shed 2 bases and J shed 1 base, with 20 bases lying between them. Germline values: CDR1 SEHNR, CDR2 FQNEAQ (reference sequence). The CDR3 here is CASSLYQSPPLINYGYTF. The CDR3 DNA reads TGTGCCAGCAGCTTATACCAGAGCCCACCTTTAATTAACTATGGCTACACCTTC.